This T cell receptor (beta chain) was sequenced in a study of cytomegalovirus exposure and HLA in healthy donors. About the study: Drawn from HLA-typed donors, around 85 million unique TCRs were held in an early data release. Study observations and caveats: Later genetic work tied a missense DCLRE1C variant to beta-chain V and J trimming.

Germline lookup yields CDR1 LGHNA and CDR2 YNFKEQ. Between the trimmed V and J ends, which lost 1 base and 3 bases, there was a span of 11 bases. This CDR3 comprises 15 residues. Use of 60 Vbeta and 13 Jbeta primers characterized the PCR. Generated by immunoSEQ multiplex PCR, the TCRdb table keeps only in-frame clones and is missing some. This sample has approximately 150,000 clones; 70% to 80% occur once, and the top ten carry around 1.4%. About this clone: What it binds is not known.

The chain couples TRBV4-2 to TRBJ2-3; tentative D call: TRBD2 (5 bases). Sequencing was carried out using PBMCs. The clonotype comes from a man aged 60-69 years in good health and CMV-seronegative. CDR3 sequence reads: CASSQARSDTDTQYF. The CDR3 DNA follows: TGTGCCAGCAGCCAAGCCCGTAGCGATACAGATACGCAGTATTTT.